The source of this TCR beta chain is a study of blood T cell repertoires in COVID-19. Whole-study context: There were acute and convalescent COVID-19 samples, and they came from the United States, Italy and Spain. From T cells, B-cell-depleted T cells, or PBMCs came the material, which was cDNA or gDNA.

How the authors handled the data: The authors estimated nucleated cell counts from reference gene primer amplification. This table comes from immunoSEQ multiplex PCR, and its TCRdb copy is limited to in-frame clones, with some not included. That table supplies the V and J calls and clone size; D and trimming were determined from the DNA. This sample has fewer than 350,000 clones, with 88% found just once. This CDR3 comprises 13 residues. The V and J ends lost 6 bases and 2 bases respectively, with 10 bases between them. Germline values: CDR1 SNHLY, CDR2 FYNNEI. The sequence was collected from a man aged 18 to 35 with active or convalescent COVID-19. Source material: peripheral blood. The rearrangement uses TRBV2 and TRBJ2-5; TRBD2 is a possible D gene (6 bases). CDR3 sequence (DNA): TGTGCCAGCAGGGGGGAGGTGCAAGAGACCCAGTACTTC. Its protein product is CASRGEVQETQYF.